One and the same sample provided the 19 T cell receptor beta chains below, sequenced in a study of control samples from healthy donors and cancer patients. The data were produced by immunoSEQ multiplex PCR, yet TCRdb's version contains in-frame clones alone and is incomplete. The table has 130,000 or so clones, approximately 89% seen once. The sequencing input was PBMCs. Receptors originate from a man aged 45-65 years with head and neck cancer.

V gene TRBV2 combines with J gene TRBJ1-1; D remains unclear. Trimming took 7 bases from V and 4 from J, leaving 16 bases between them. The length of the CDR3 is 14 residues. CDR1 is SNHLY and CDR2 is FYNNEI in the germline V gene. The CDR3, as DNA: TGTGCCAGCAAGGATCAGTTGGCGGGCACTGAAGCTTTCTTT. Translated: CASKDQLAGTEAFF.

The chain has TRBV5-1 and TRBJ2-3; 8 positions match TRBD2. V gave up 2 bases and J gave up 3 bases; unmatched junction bases: 5. This CDR3 has 15 residues. The germline CDR1 and CDR2 sequences are SGHRS and YFSETQ. Here the CDR3 DNA reads TGCGCCAGCAGCTTACAGGGACTAGTAACAGATACGCAGTATTTT. Its translation is CASSLQGLVTDTQYF.

V is TRBV9 and J is TRBJ2-7; 10 nucleotides line up with TRBD2. Trimming cost V 0 bases and J 0 bases; bases outside gene matches: 9. Germline V gives CDR1 SGDLS, CDR2 YYNGEE. The CDR3 is made up of 18 amino acids. The CDR3 bases are TGTGCCAGCAGCGTAGCTTCGGCTAGCGGGGGTCGCTCCTACGAGCAGTACTTC. Translated: CASSVASASGGRSYEQYF.

The chain links TRBV10-3 to TRBJ2-7, with D possibly being TRBD1 or TRBD2 (7 bases each). CDR3 length: 17 residues. V lost 0 bases and J 0 bases, leaving 15 bases between the germline ends. CDR1 is ENHRY and CDR2 is SYGVKD in the germline V gene. The CDR3 spells CAISESGGDSSSYEQYF. The CDR3 DNA follows: TGTGCCATCAGTGAGTCGGGGGGGGACAGTAGCTCCTACGAGCAGTACTTC.

This clone was detected a few times. The rearrangement uses TRBV29-1 and TRBJ1-3; D remains ambiguous. CDR1 is SQVTM and CDR2 is ANQGSEA in the germline V gene. This CDR3 comprises 11 residues. V shed 5 bases and J shed 4 bases, with 6 bases lying between them. This CDR3 reads CSVTIGNTIYF. CDR3 DNA: TGCAGCGTTACTATAGGAAACACCATATATTTT.

This rearrangement joins TRBV27 to TRBJ1-2, with D possibly being TRBD1 (6 bases). The V end was cut by 5 bases, the J end by 4 bases, with 20 bases between. Germline CDR1 and CDR2: MNHEY and SMNVEV (reference sequence). The CDR3 is made up of 16 amino acids. The CDR3 protein is CASSRATQGRVYGYTF. The CDR3 coding sequence is TGTGCCAGCAGTAGAGCCACCCAGGGGCGAGTCTATGGCTACACCTTC.

The CDR3 sequence: CASSFTSGGAREQFF. CDR3 nucleotide sequence: TGTGCCAGCAGCTTTACTAGCGGGGGGGCCAGAGAGCAGTTCTTC. This chain links TRBV5-8 with TRBJ2-1; 13 nucleotides agree with TRBD2. Germline lookup yields CDR1 SGHTS and CDR2 YDEGEE. CDR3 length: 15 amino acids. The J segment lost 10 bases and the V segment lost 2 bases, leaving 6 bases of the junction unmatched. Full variable domain (remainder filled in from reference TRBV5-8 and TRBJ2-1): EAGVTQSPTHLIKTRGQQATLRCSPISGHTSVYWYQQALGLGLQFLLWYDEGEERNRGNFPPRFSGRQFPNYSSELNVNALELEDSALYLCASSFTSGGAREQFFGPGTRLTVL.

The V call is TRBV19, the J call TRBJ2-1; D is perhaps TRBD2 (6 bases). The CDR3 spans 13 residues. Per germline, CDR1 LNHDA and CDR2 SQIVND (reference sequence). Trimming removed 6 bases from V and 8 bases from J, with 14 bases in between. The CDR3 loop reads CASRAAGGDEQFF. In nucleotides, the CDR3 is TGTGCCAGTAGAGCGGCCGGGGGAGATGAGCAGTTCTTC.

The chain uses TRBV2 and TRBJ1-2, with D perhaps matching TRBD1 (6 bases). Between the trimmed V and J ends, which lost 9 bases and 1 base, there was a span of 15 bases. The CDR3 extends over 14 amino acids. Germline V gene data show CDR1 as SNHLY and CDR2 as FYNNEI. This CDR3 is CASLEGGGNYGYTF. The CDR3 nucleotides read TGTGCCAGTCTCGAGGGGGGCGGTAACTATGGCTACACCTTC.

The CDR3 protein is CASSEAAWRGYTF. The CDR3 nucleotides read TGTGCCAGCAGTGAAGCGGCCTGGAGAGGCTACACCTTC. The rearrangement links TRBV2 to TRBJ1-2, with D unresolved. The germline gives CDR1 SNHLY, CDR2 FYNNEI. V was trimmed by 0 bases and J by 8 bases, leaving 10 bases between them. The CDR3 totals 13 residues.

V and J are TRBV10-1 and TRBJ1-3; D is perhaps TRBD1 (6 bases). V shed 6 bases and J shed 2 bases, with 8 bases lying between them. The CDR3 has 13 amino acids. Germline V gene lookup returns CDR1 WNHNN and CDR2 SYGVQD (reference sequence). The chain's CDR3 is CASRGAAGNTIYF. CDR3 nucleotides: TGCGCCAGCAGGGGGGCGGCTGGAAACACCATATATTTT.

Details on this clone: This sample includes further DNA sequences coding for the same CDR3. The chain uses TRBV19 and TRBJ2-7; 9 bases agree with TRBD2. Germline V lookup: CDR1 LNHDA, CDR2 SQIVND (reference sequence). Losses at the gene ends were 3 bases for V and 7 bases for J; bases not matched to a gene: 10. The CDR3 has 15 amino acids. The CDR3 reads CASSMGAGGPREQYF. CDR3 DNA sequence: TGTGCCAGTAGTATGGGGGCGGGAGGGCCGCGGGAGCAGTACTTC.

The chain uses TRBV30 and TRBJ2-7, with D perhaps TRBD2 (6 bases). V was clipped by 4 bases and J by 4 bases, with 8 bases between them. The CDR3 totals 11 residues. Per germline, CDR1 GTSNPN and CDR2 SVGIG (reference sequence). For the CDR3, the DNA is TGTGCCTGGACGGGGGTTTACGAGCAGTACTTC. Amino acids: CAWTGVYEQYF. Together with reference TRBV30 and TRBJ2-7, the CDR3 gives the full variable domain: SQTIHQWPATLVQPVGSPLSLECTVEGTSNPNLYWYRQAAGRGLQLLFYSVGIGQISSEVPQNLSASRPQDRQFILSSKKLLLSDSGFYLCAWTGVYEQYFGPGTRLTVT.

The V and J genes are TRBV4-2 and TRBJ1-5; possible D gene TRBD1, 6 bases. The CDR3 is 13 residues long. The germline gives CDR1 LGHNA, CDR2 YNFKEQ. V gave up 5 bases and J gave up 7 bases, with 12 bases separating them. The CDR3 is CASSFSQGQPQHF. The DNA of the CDR3 is TGTGCCAGCAGCTTCTCTCAGGGGCAGCCCCAGCATTTT.

This rearrangement joins TRBV6-5 to TRBJ2-1, with D possibly TRBD1 on 6 matching bases. The CDR3 covers 15 residues. Per germline, CDR1 MNHEY and CDR2 SVGAGI. The ends were cut back, 6 bases at V and 4 bases at J, with 16 bases in the middle. CDR3: CASSLSRGQYNEQFF. CDR3 coding DNA: TGTGCCAGCAGCCTATCCAGGGGCCAATACAATGAGCAGTTCTTC.

The V call is TRBV11-2, the J call TRBJ2-7; 12 nucleotides agree with TRBD2. Looked up from germline, CDR1 is SGHAT and CDR2 is FQNNGV. V was clipped by 3 bases and J by 5 bases; unmatched bases: 5. The CDR3 is 15 residues long. CDR3 DNA sequence: TGTGCCAGCAGCTTCCGACTAGCGGGAGACCACGAGCAGTACTTC. As protein: CASSFRLAGDHEQYF.

The chain employs TRBV28 and TRBJ2-7; TRBD2 aligns across 13 bases. The V and J ends lost 9 bases and 4 bases, in that order; junction bases with no gene match: 9. CDR1 MDHEN and CDR2 SYDVKM come from the germline V gene. The CDR3 spans 15 residues. CDR3 DNA: TGTGCCAGTTTAGGGGGACTAGCGGGATCGTACGAGCAGTACTTC. Translated: CASLGGLAGSYEQYF.

The chain joins TRBV5-4 to TRBJ1-1; TRBD1 aligns across 9 bases. From germline, CDR1 is SGHNT and CDR2 YYREEE (reference sequence). Losses at the gene ends were 4 bases for V and 1 base for J; bases not matched to a gene: 11. The CDR3 consists of 17 residues. Written as DNA, the CDR3 is TGTGCCAGCAGCAGACCACACCGGGACAGGGCGAACACTGAAGCTTTCTTT. Translation: CASSRPHRDRANTEAFF.

This clone was seen a single time. The chain has TRBV11-2 and TRBJ2-1, with 7 positions matching TRBD1. V dropped 5 bases and J dropped 7; count of bases not matched to a gene: 20. CDR1 and CDR2 from the germline V gene are SGHAT and FQNNGV. This CDR3 comprises 18 residues. CDR3: CASSQPLPRTGELNEQFF. For the CDR3, the DNA is TGTGCCAGCAGCCAACCTCTACCCCGAACAGGGGAGCTTAATGAGCAGTTCTTC.